The clone carrying this T cell receptor (beta chain) was detected once. The trim removed 5 bases at V and 4 bases at J, leaving 3 bases unmatched. Germline assignment: CDR1 SGHTA and CDR2 FQGNSA. The CDR3 contains 14 residues. The data were obtained in a study of technical replicates of blood from a few donors. The assay was immunoSEQ multiplex PCR, and TCRdb's table has in-frame clones only and misses some. The sample consists of under 95,000 clones, about 90% of them appearing once. This chain joins TRBV7-2 and TRBJ2-1; 9 positions match TRBD1. The source of this sequence is a human donor in good health. Sequencing used T cells isolated from PBMCs. CDR3 sequence reads: CASSTDRGYNEQFF. The CDR3 region has the DNA TGTGCCAGCAGCACGGACAGGGGTTACAATGAGCAGTTCTTC.